This T cell receptor beta chain came from a study of blood T cell repertoires in COVID-19 (dated by TCRdb to 2018 to 2021). With respect to the entire study: Collaborator samples came from the United States, Italy and Spain and covered acute and convalescent phases of COVID-19. The material from the prospective study consisted of cDNA or gDNA derived from T cells, B-cell-depleted T cells, or PBMCs. Deeply sampled blood TCRbeta repertoires from subjects exposed to, actively infected with, or recovered from COVID-19 were included in the dataset. The repertoires were released in a freely available public database intended as a resource for research on the immune response to SARS-CoV-2. The samples were drawn from the first 160 participants of the ongoing ImmuneRACE study and from more than 1,000 subjects provided by 6 global collaborators. A de-identified subject ID, COVID-19 status, age in years and sex were almost always included in the sample metadata. HLA class I and class II types, where available, came from metadata supplied by the sample provider rather than from assay-based typing.

TCRbeta CDR3 regions were amplified from genomic DNA using the immunoSEQ Assay, a bias-controlled multiplex PCR. Turning to the authors' computational methods: Within the assay, amplification of reference gene primers was used to estimate how many nucleated cells each sample contained. Sequence reads were collapsed and filtered to measure the absolute abundance of every unique TCRbeta CDR3 rearrangement. For each sample, productive Simpson clonality was calculated by taking the square root of Simpson's diversity index across productive rearrangements. What TCRdb holds here is the immuneACCESS table cut down to in-frame rearrangements. Part of the clones is not present; checked against another copy, under half of the missing clones reflect an unresolved V gene, and the others are unexplained. V and J calls plus clone size are reproduced from that table; the DNA served to infer D and trimming. In this sample the table shows roughly 130,000 clones, about 79% of which occur a single time. In total, the top ten clones hold about 4.2% of the sample.

V sheds 4 bases and J sheds 6 bases, leaving 12 bases between their ends. The germline V gene (reference sequence) specifies LNHDA as CDR1 and SQIVND as CDR2. The CDR3 sequence holds 14 residues, the cysteine and phenylalanine included. The entry retains the CDR3 DNA only, 42 bases that are in frame from base 1. Points on this clone: Its antigen is not yet known. Base qualities are not recorded, but no much larger clone differs from it by a single base.

Each collaborating institution followed its own protocols to collect whole blood in K2EDTA tubes. For TCRbeta analysis, collaborator samples were shipped as frozen whole blood, as isolated PBMCs, or as DNA extracted from either sample type. Results and caveats for the whole study, not just this receptor: How much clinical and demographic metadata was included differed by source and by participant, and the metadata was provided uncurated.

The rearrangement joined TRBV19 to TRBJ2-2; a tentative D call is TRBD2 (5 bases match). The receptor's source is a woman in her 70s with acute or convalescent COVID-19. Material: peripheral blood. This receptor has the CDR3 CASSTRRRAGELFF. The nucleotide sequence reads as follows: TGTGCCAGTAGTACACGCCGGCGGGCCGGGGAGCTGTTTTTT.